The 26 T cell receptor beta chains below come from one sample, sequenced in a study of cytomegalovirus exposure and HLA in healthy donors. The PCR ran on 60 Vbeta and 13 Jbeta primers. The protocol was immunoSEQ multiplex PCR, while the TCRdb copy is restricted to in-frame clones and leaves out a portion. Of around 200,000 clones listed, about three quarters are singletons. The sample was PBMCs. The receptor source for this set is a woman aged 60-75 years in good health and CMV-seropositive.

The gene calls are TRBV7-2 and TRBJ2-7; 9 bases are a match to TRBD2. Trimming removed 5 bases from V and 5 bases from J; junction bases left unmatched: 7. This CDR3 is built from 14 residues. Germline lookup yields CDR1 SGHTA and CDR2 FQGNSA. CDR3 protein: CASSEGLATHEQYF. CDR3 in DNA: TGTGCCAGCAGCGAAGGACTAGCGACCCACGAGCAGTACTTC.

This chain links TRBV27 with TRBJ2-6; D is unclear. Trimming shortened V by 4 bases and J by 0 bases, and 13 bases separated the two germline ends. CDR3 length equals 17 residues. Germline lookup yields CDR1 MNHEY and CDR2 SMNVEV (reference sequence). Written as DNA, the CDR3 is TGTGCCAGCAGTTCCCGGTCCTATACCTCTGGGGCCAACGTCCTGACTTTC. This translates into CASSSRSYTSGANVLTF.

This clone appeared a few times. The chain uses TRBV4-3 and TRBJ2-3, with D possibly matching TRBD1 (5 bases). The CDR3 is 14 residues long. Germline CDR1 reads LGHNA; CDR2 reads YSLEER. V was shortened by 4 bases and J by 2 bases, with 10 bases between the two germline ends. The CDR3 loop is CASSRDRPTDTQYF. CDR3 DNA: TGCGCCAGCAGCCGCGACAGACCCACAGATACGCAGTATTTT.

V and J are TRBV19 and TRBJ1-2; 7 bases match TRBD1. With V trimmed by 8 bases and J by 8 bases, 5 bases remained unmatched. From germline, CDR1 is LNHDA and CDR2 SQIVND (reference sequence). The length of the CDR3 is 11 residues. The CDR3 spells CASRQGGGYTF. DNA of the CDR3: TGTGCCAGTCGACAGGGCGGCGGCTACACCTTC.

The gene calls are TRBV7-3 and TRBJ1-6; no firm D call. Trimming left V 2 bases short and J 7 bases short, with 9 bases between. This CDR3 spans 14 amino acids. Germline V gene lookup returns CDR1 SGHTA and CDR2 FQGTGA. The CDR3, as DNA: TGTGCCAGCAGCTTAGGTTACAAGAATTCACCCCTCCACTTT. Its protein is CASSLGYKNSPLHF.

The rearrangement links TRBV5-1 to TRBJ1-2; D is perhaps TRBD1 (5 bases). CDR1 is SGHRS, CDR2 YFSETQ, per germline. This CDR3 region has 14 residues. V lost 4 bases and J lost 7, with 17 bases in between. The CDR3 region has the DNA TGCGCCAGCAGCGCAGGGAGGTGGGCTGGTGGCTACACCTTC. The encoded protein is CASSAGRWAGGYTF.

For this clone: One end of the junction fails to match germline, which may point to a read error. The rearrangement uses TRBV11-1 and TRBJ2-1; D may be TRBD2 (5 bases). CDR3 length equals 14 residues. The germline V gene encodes CDR1 SGHAT and CDR2 FQDESV (reference sequence). The CDR3 DNA reads as TGTGCCAGCAGCTTACTAACACTAGTCAATGAGCAGCTCTTC. It yields the protein CASSLLTLVNEQLF. The full variable domain, with the rest looked up from reference TRBV11-1 and TRBJ2-1, is EAEVAQSPRYKITEKSQAVAFWCDPISGHATLYWYRQILGQGPELLVQFQDESVVDDSQLPKDRFSAERLKGVDSTLKIQPAELGDSAMYLCASSLLTLVNEQLFGPGTRLTVL.

The V gene is TRBV5-1, the J gene TRBJ2-5; 10 bases match TRBD2. This CDR3 region has 16 residues. V shed 0 bases and J 3 bases; nucleotides not matched to a gene: 5. The germline CDR1 and CDR2 sequences are SGHRS and YFSETQ. The CDR3 sequence: CASSLVGTSEKETQYF. The CDR3 region has the DNA TGCGCCAGCAGCTTGGTTGGGACTAGCGAAAAAGAGACCCAGTACTTC.

This clone was picked up a small number of times. This sequence joins TRBV30 and TRBJ1-1; D gene uncertain. The V end lost 2 bases, the J end lost 0 bases, and 7 bases lay between the germline ends. The CDR3 loop spans 13 amino acids. The germline V gene encodes CDR1 GTSNPN and CDR2 SVGIG (reference sequence). In DNA form, the CDR3 reads TGTGCCTGGAGTCCCGGGATGAACACTGAAGCTTTCTTT. Amino acid sequence: CAWSPGMNTEAFF.

This chain links TRBV18 with TRBJ2-3, with TRBD2 matching 7 bases. After removal of 0 bases from V and 2 bases from J, the junction contained 5 bases not matched to a gene. This CDR3 has 16 residues. The germline CDR1 and CDR2 sequences are KGHSH and LQKENI. CDR3 bases: TGTGCCAGCTCACCACCGCGGCTAGCGGACACAGATACGCAGTATTTT. Its translation is CASSPPRLADTDTQYF.

In its sample, this clone was seen many times. The rearrangement joins TRBV7-9 to TRBJ1-3; the D gene is possibly TRBD1 (5 bases). CDR1 and CDR2 from the germline V gene are SEHNR and FQNEAQ (reference sequence). The CDR3 runs to 16 residues. V was shortened by 2 bases and J by 8 bases, with 19 bases between the two germline ends. CDR3 sequence (DNA): TGTGCCAGCAGCTTACGGTGGAGGGGCACCCAGGACACCATATATTTT. Its protein is CASSLRWRGTQDTIYF.

The V and J genes are TRBV4-3 and TRBJ2-3; 9 bases are shared with TRBD2. This CDR3 comprises 16 residues. Germline-derived CDR1 and CDR2 are LGHNA and YSLEER. V lost 1 base, J lost 4 bases, and 6 bases stayed unmatched. The CDR3: CASSQAPAGGPDTQYF. The CDR3 bases are TGCGCCAGCAGCCAAGCTCCAGCGGGGGGTCCAGATACGCAGTATTTT.

The genes are TRBV7-8 and TRBJ2-1; tentatively, D is TRBD1 (6 bases). This CDR3 has 13 amino acids. The germline V and J ends were trimmed by 6 bases and 4 bases, with 10 bases remaining between them. Germline V gene data show CDR1 as SGHVS and CDR2 as FQNEAQ. DNA of the CDR3: TGTGCCAGCAGGGACAGAATTTACAATGAGCAGTTCTTC. Translation: CASRDRIYNEQFF.

This chain uses TRBV7-6 with TRBJ2-7; the D is unclear. Deletions cut 1 base from V and 0 bases from J, with 7 bases between. This CDR3 has 14 residues. In germline, CDR1 is SGHVS, CDR2 FNYEAQ. The CDR3 spells CASSLDLSSYEQYF. The DNA of the CDR3 is TGTGCCAGCAGCTTAGATCTTAGCTCCTACGAGCAGTACTTC. Full variable domain (outside the CDR3, taken from reference TRBV7-6 and TRBJ2-7): GAGVSQSPRYKVTKRGQDVALRCDPISGHVSLYWYRQALGQGPEFLTYFNYEAQQDKSGLPNDRFSAERPEGSISTLTIQRTEQRDSAMYRCASSLDLSSYEQYFGPGTRLTVT.

A remark on this clone: At one boundary the junction diverges from the germline segment, which might be a read error. V usage is TRBV6-1 and J usage is TRBJ2-7; possible D gene TRBD1, 5 bases. Germline CDR1 and CDR2: MNHNS and SASEGT. The CDR3 contains 14 residues. The CDR3 nucleotides read TGTGCCAGCAATGAACCTGGACAAAACTACGAGCAGTACTTC. Translation: CASNEPGQNYEQYF.

Only a few counts were recorded for this clone. The chain uses TRBV5-4 and TRBJ2-1; D ambiguous. Deletions cut 1 base from V and 5 bases from J, with 4 bases between. The CDR3 has 12 residues. Germline V gene sequence: CDR1 SGHNT, CDR2 YYREEE (reference sequence). This chain's CDR3 is CASSLNNNEQFF. CDR3 nucleotides: TGTGCCAGCAGCTTGAATAACAATGAGCAGTTCTTC.

The chain links TRBV5-4 to TRBJ1-1; no clear D. V lost 0 bases, J lost 0 bases, and 9 bases lay in between. Germline V CDR1 and CDR2: SGHNT, YYREEE (reference sequence). The CDR3 extends over 15 amino acids. The CDR3 region is CASSLGGNMNTEAFF. The CDR3 nucleotides are TGTGCCAGCAGCTTGGGAGGGAATATGAACACTGAAGCTTTCTTT.

The rearrangement uses TRBV28 and TRBJ1-5, with 10 bases aligning to TRBD1. The CDR3 loop spans 16 amino acids. Germline V gene lookup returns CDR1 MDHEN and CDR2 SYDVKM. V shed 2 bases, J shed 5 bases, and the junction held 6 bases outside the gene matches. CDR3 in amino acids: CASSLPGQGFYQPQHF. In nucleotides, the CDR3 is TGTGCCAGCAGTTTACCGGGACAGGGGTTTTATCAGCCCCAGCATTTT.

V gene TRBV5-5 combines with J gene TRBJ2-7; no definite D call. Germline values: CDR1 SGHKS, CDR2 YYEKEE (reference sequence). With 4 bases removed from V and 4 bases from J, the gap between germline ends came to 15 bases. This CDR3 has 14 amino acids. In DNA, the CDR3 is TGTGCCAGCAGCCCCATTAACACTAAGTACGAGCAGTACTTC. This codes for CASSPINTKYEQYF. Full variable domain (outside the CDR3, taken from reference TRBV5-5 and TRBJ2-7): DAGVTQSPTHLIKTRGQQVTLRCSPISGHKSVSWYQQVLGQGPQFIFQYYEKEERGRGNFPDRFSARQFPNYSSELNVNALLLGDSALYLCASSPINTKYEQYFGPGTRLTVT.

V usage is TRBV6-1 and J usage is TRBJ2-1, with 8 bases matching TRBD2. Germline values: CDR1 MNHNS, CDR2 SASEGT. V lost 1 base and J lost 0; bases outside the gene matches: 14. The CDR3 consists of 20 residues. Here the CDR3 reads CASSEGSSGRGDFSYNEQFF. As DNA, the CDR3 is TGTGCCAGCAGTGAAGGGTCTAGCGGGCGGGGGGATTTCTCCTACAATGAGCAGTTCTTC.

The chain joins TRBV5-1 to TRBJ1-5; D is perhaps TRBD1 (6 bases). CDR3 length equals 19 residues. Trimming stripped 3 bases from V and 0 bases from J, with 22 bases between. Germline V gives CDR1 SGHRS, CDR2 YFSETQ. CDR3 amino acids: CASSSPGGGQSDSNQPQHF. The CDR3 DNA is TGCGCCAGCAGCTCCCCGGGGGGCGGACAGTCTGATAGCAATCAGCCCCAGCATTTT.

This clone was detected only a few times. V and J are TRBV29-1 and TRBJ1-5; 8 bases are a match to TRBD1. There are 14 residues in the CDR3. Looked up from germline, CDR1 is SQVTM and CDR2 is ANQGSEA. V dropped 4 bases and J dropped 5; count of bases not matched to a gene: 7. The CDR3 coding sequence is TGCAGCGTTGCGGGGCCAGGGGGCGATCAGCCCCAGCATTTT. It yields the protein CSVAGPGGDQPQHF.

The chain has TRBV5-1 and TRBJ1-1; D unclear. Trimming left V 1 base short and J 0 bases short, with 13 bases between. Per the germline V gene, CDR1 is SGHRS and CDR2 is YFSETQ. The CDR3 is 16 amino acids. The CDR3 nucleotides are TGCGCCAGCAGCTTGTTAGCCCCTCTTATGAACACTGAAGCTTTCTTT. Translated: CASSLLAPLMNTEAFF.

The chain couples TRBV5-1 to TRBJ2-2; 9 positions match TRBD2. V gave up 0 bases and J gave up 1 base; unmatched junction bases: 1. The CDR3 runs 16 residues. CDR1 and CDR2 from the germline V gene are SGHRS and YFSETQ. The chain's CDR3 is CASSLVTSGNTGELFF. Here the CDR3 DNA reads TGCGCCAGCAGCTTGGTGACTAGCGGGAACACCGGGGAGCTGTTTTTT.

The chain joins TRBV13 to TRBJ2-3; 9 bases agree with TRBD1. This CDR3 is 15 amino acids long. V gave up 5 bases and J gave up 2 bases; unmatched junction bases: 5. CDR1 and CDR2 from the germline V gene are PRHDT and FYEKMQ (reference sequence). The CDR3 DNA is TGTGCCAGCAGCAACTACAGGGGGCCCACAGATACGCAGTATTTT. This encodes CASSNYRGPTDTQYF.

The chain joins TRBV21-1 to TRBJ2-2; the listed D gene, TRBD1, was not tested against the DNA. TRBV21-1 is designated a pseudogene. The CDR3 runs 18 residues. This chain's CDR3 is CASSAQIDSYSNTGELFF. In DNA form, the CDR3 reads TGTGCCAGCAGCGCCCAAATTGACAGTTATTCGAACACCGGGGAGCTGTTTTTT.